This T cell receptor beta chain was documented in a study of blood T cell repertoires in COVID-19. As for the study in general: Specimens from acute and convalescent COVID-19 originated in the United States, Italy and Spain.

Original processing notes: Researchers report that nucleated cell counts were estimated from reference gene primer amplification. TCRdb keeps only in-frame clones here, not all; method: immunoSEQ multiplex PCR. D and trimming were read from the DNA, whereas the V and J calls and clone size are those reported in that table. The profile covers some 190,000 clones, with 84% appearing a single time and 5% to 6.5% taken by the ten largest. The germline V and J ends were trimmed by 0 bases and 8 bases, with 11 bases remaining between them. The CDR3 runs to 14 residues. The germline CDR1 and CDR2 sequences are SGHRS and YFSETQ.

Source material: peripheral blood. This receptor was identified in a woman aged 70-85 years with active or convalescent COVID-19. This chain connects TRBV5-1 to TRBJ1-4; weak D call: TRBD1 (6 bases). The CDR3 loop reads CASSLDRVGEKLFF. CDR3 nucleotides: TGCGCCAGCAGCTTGGACAGGGTGGGAGAAAAACTGTTTTTT.